Below, 32 T cell receptor beta chains from the same sample are listed, as sequenced in a study of T cells after yellow fever vaccination (dated by TCRdb to the late 2010s). In light of the paper, this sample's treatment or condition label describes: live attenuated yellow fever vaccine strain. The library was generated by 5' RACE. Sequencing took place on an Illumina NovaSeq 6000. In TCRdb, the public reads were trimmed at Q25 with fastp and aligned with MiXCR, with productive beta chains retained. Each CDR3 protein appears once, grouped with its most common genes and DNA. The sample records approximately 160,000 distinct CDR3 sequences, approximately 9.7% of which are singletons. Jointly, the top ten make up approximately 39% of the sample. The specimen comprised CD8+ T cells sorted from PBMCs, sampled 45 days after the yellow fever booster vaccination. The receptors derive from a man aged 18 to 30 who received the YFV17D yellow fever vaccine.

Only a few counts were recorded for this clonotype. Here the CDR3 reads CASSSGRTRSYNEQFF. CDR3 coding DNA: TGTGCCAGCAGCTCGGGACGGACCCGATCCTACAATGAGCAGTTCTTC. The genes are TRBV6-2 or TRBV6-3 and TRBJ2-1; D could derive from TRBD1 or TRBD2 (5 bases each). Germline CDR1 is MNHEY and CDR2 is SVGEGT. The length of the CDR3 is 16 residues. Trimming removed 6 bases at V and 1 base at J, with 16 bases between.

The CDR3 region is CASSPFLTGGYGYTF. The CDR3 nucleotides read TGTGCCAGCAGTCCTTTCCTCACAGGGGGCTATGGCTACACCTTC. The J gene is TRBJ1-2, the V gene TRBV6-5; TRBD1 aligns across 8 bases. The CDR3 totals 15 residues. Trimming took 5 bases from V and 4 from J; bases not matched to a gene: 9. Per germline, CDR1 MNHEY and CDR2 SVGAGI.

DNA for the CDR3: TGTGCCAGCAGTTACGAGGGGGGGGGCCAGGAGACCCAGTACTTC. Translated, it gives CASSYEGGGQETQYF. The rearrangement uses TRBV6-5 and TRBJ2-5; TRBD2 is a possible D gene (7 bases). Germline CDR1 MNHEY, CDR2 SVGAGI. The CDR3 has 15 residues. V was trimmed by 2 bases and J by 5 bases, leaving 15 bases between them.

The chain couples TRBV9 to TRBJ2-7, with 16 bases fitting TRBD2. There are 15 residues in the CDR3. Unmatched junction bases numbered 4, after V lost 3 bases and J lost 7 bases. Germline CDR1 SGDLS, CDR2 YYNGEE. The DNA of the CDR3 is TGTGCCAGCAGCGAGGGACTAGCGGGGGGGCTGGAGCAGTACTTC. This sequence encodes CASSEGLAGGLEQYF. Full variable domain (rest looked up from reference TRBV9 and TRBJ2-7): DSGVTQTPKHLITATGQRVTLRCSPRSGDLSVYWYQQSLDQGLQFLIQYYNGEERAKGNILERFSAQQFPDLHSELNLSSLELGDSALYFCASSEGLAGGLEQYFGPGTRLTVT.

The chain couples TRBV15 to TRBJ2-1; 8 bases are a match to TRBD1. The CDR3 covers 14 residues. Germline V gene sequence: CDR1 LNHNV, CDR2 YYDKDF (reference sequence). J was trimmed by 3 bases and V by 6 bases; bases with no gene match: 4. The CDR3 reads CATRTDRGYNEQFF. Here the CDR3 DNA reads TGTGCCACCAGAACAGACAGGGGCTACAATGAGCAGTTCTTC. Drawing the rest from reference TRBV15 and TRBJ2-1, the complete variable domain is DAMVIQNPRYQVTQFGKPVTLSCSQTLNHNVMYWYQQKSSQAPKLLFHYYDKDFNNEADTPDNFQSRRPNTSFCFLDIRSPGLGDTAMYLCATRTDRGYNEQFFGPGTRLTVL.

This clonotype was observed a handful of times. The rearrangement links TRBV5-1 to TRBJ2-7; no firm D call. The CDR3 consists of 12 residues. Trimming left V 4 bases short and J 1 base short, with 6 bases between. Germline CDR1 SGHRS, CDR2 YFSETQ. The CDR3 DNA reads TGCGCCAGCAGCGACGGATCCTACGAGCAGTACTTC. Protein product: CASSDGSYEQYF.

Only a few counts were recorded for this clonotype. The V call is TRBV28, the J call TRBJ2-7; D may be TRBD2 (5 bases). Trimming removed 4 bases from V and 5 bases from J, with 24 bases in between. The CDR3 has 17 residues. Germline CDR1 is MDHEN and CDR2 is SYDVKM. DNA for the CDR3: TGTGCCAGCAGTTCCTCCTCCGTAGTGTGGTTGGGAGACGAGCAGTACGTC. Amino acid sequence: CASSSSSVVWLGDEQYV.

At least ten counts were recorded for this clonotype. The gene calls are TRBV2 and TRBJ1-1; D is uncertain. V lost 8 bases and J lost 3, with 10 bases in between. The CDR3 is 12 amino acids. CDR1 and CDR2 from the germline V gene are SNHLY and FYNNEI. The CDR3 DNA is TGTGCCAGCCACGCGGCGTACACTGAAGCTTTCTTT. This codes for CASHAAYTEAFF.

There are many counts of this clonotype. The chain recombines TRBV6-2 or TRBV6-3 with TRBJ2-3; D ambiguous. Germline CDR1 MNHEY, CDR2 SVGEGT. V lost 6 bases to trimming and J lost 6 bases, with 13 bases between them. This CDR3 spans 13 amino acids. CDR3 sequence: CASSYAAWDTQYF. As DNA, the CDR3 is TGTGCCAGCAGCTACGCAGCATGGGATACGCAGTATTTT.

The chain employs TRBV18 and TRBJ2-3, with 9 bases aligning to TRBD2. CDR3 length equals 15 residues. Germline V gene lookup returns CDR1 KGHSH and CDR2 LQKENI. Germline trimming cut 3 bases from V and 2 bases from J; bases unmatched to any gene: 3. The CDR3 bases are TGTGCCAGCTCACCGAGCGGGGGGTTCACAGATACGCAGTATTTT. Translation: CASSPSGGFTDTQYF.

This clonotype occurred a few times. This chain links TRBV6-2 or TRBV6-3 with TRBJ1-5; 7 bases line up with TRBD1. The germline V gene has CDR1 MNHEY and CDR2 SVGEGT. The CDR3 contains 16 residues. The V segment lost 0 bases and the J segment 4 bases; nucleotides outside the gene matches: 6. CDR3 sequence: CASSYSIVQGNQPQHF. The CDR3 bases are TGTGCCAGCAGTTACTCGATCGTACAGGGGAATCAGCCCCAGCATTTT.

This clonotype was picked up a small number of times. The genes are TRBV10-3 and TRBJ2-1; D is unresolved. Trimming pared 5 bases from V and 0 bases from J, leaving 8 bases between. The CDR3 is made up of 14 amino acids. Per the germline V gene, CDR1 is ENHRY and CDR2 is SYGVKD. CDR3 sequence reads: CAISSKNSYNEQFF. The DNA of the CDR3 is TGTGCCATCAGTAGCAAAAACTCCTACAATGAGCAGTTCTTC.

This clonotype was recorded a few times. The chain has TRBV12-3 or TRBV12-4 and TRBJ1-3; 8 bases match TRBD1. J was trimmed by 0 bases and V by 7 bases; bases with no gene match: 11. The length of the CDR3 is 17 residues. CDR3 DNA sequence: TGTGCCAGCACCGGACAGGGAGCCTCGTCCTCTGGAAACACCATATATTTT. It yields the protein CASTGQGASSSGNTIYF.

This clonotype was detected once. The gene calls are TRBV19 and TRBJ2-5; no firm D call. The V end lost 10 bases, the J end lost 4 bases, and 16 bases lay between the germline ends. Germline V gene sequence: CDR1 LNHDA, CDR2 SQIVND (reference sequence). The CDR3 is 13 amino acids. CDR3 region: CATRRLAGETQYF. DNA of the CDR3: TGTGCCACCAGACGTTTAGCAGGAGAGACCCAGTACTTC. The variable domain in full, with the rest retrieved from reference TRBV19 and TRBJ2-5, is DGGITQSPKYLFRKEGQNVTLSCEQNLNHDAMYWYRQDPGQGLRLIYYSQIVNDFQKGDIAEGYSVSREKKESFPLTVTSAQKNPTAFYLCATRRLAGETQYFGPGTRLLVL.

The V gene is TRBV6-2 or TRBV6-3, the J gene TRBJ2-2; 9 nucleotides line up with TRBD2. The germline V gene has CDR1 MNHEY and CDR2 SVGEGT. With V trimmed by 7 bases and J by 4 bases, 7 bases remained unmatched. This CDR3 contains 15 residues. The DNA for the CDR3 is TGTGCCAGCACGTCGGGACTAGCTCTCACCGGGGAGCTGTTTTTT. Translation gives CASTSGLALTGELFF.

This clonotype has just a few counts. The rearrangement uses TRBV18 and TRBJ2-5; weak D call: TRBD2 (5 bases). V was pared by 3 bases and J by 3 bases, with 8 bases between. Germline V lookup: CDR1 KGHSH, CDR2 LQKENI. The CDR3 is 13 residues long. CDR3 residues: CASSPLAEETQYF. CDR3 DNA sequence: TGTGCCAGCTCACCCCTAGCCGAAGAGACCCAGTACTTC. The variable domain in full, with the rest retrieved from reference TRBV18 and TRBJ2-5, is NAGVMQNPRHLVRRRGQEARLRCSPMKGHSHVYWYRQLPEEGLKFMVYLQKENIIDESGMPKERFSAEFPKEGPSILRIQQVVRGDSAAYFCASSPLAEETQYFGPGTRLLVL.

The chain couples TRBV5-5 to TRBJ2-3; no definite D call. CDR1 and CDR2 (germline): SGHKS, YYEKEE (reference sequence). The V gene lost 4 bases and the J gene lost 1 base, with 10 bases spanning the gap. The CDR3 length is 14 residues. This CDR3 reads CASSPWTGTDTQYF. The CDR3 coding sequence is TGTGCCAGCAGCCCTTGGACGGGCACAGATACGCAGTATTTT.

This clonotype was recorded a few times. This chain joins TRBV6-6 and TRBJ2-3; 9 bases are a match to TRBD2. The germline V gene encodes CDR1 MNHNY and CDR2 SVGAGI (reference sequence). This CDR3 spans 13 amino acids. V was clipped by 4 bases and J by 4 bases; unmatched bases: 0. The CDR3 is CASSWTSADTQYF. The CDR3 region has the DNA TGTGCCAGCAGTTGGACTAGCGCAGATACGCAGTATTTT.

The chain links TRBV12-5 to TRBJ2-5, with D hard to call. Germline-derived CDR1 and CDR2 are LGHNT and FRNRAP. The ends were cut back, 0 bases at V and 5 bases at J, with 10 bases in the middle. The CDR3 runs to 14 residues. CDR3 nucleotides: TGTGCTAGTGGTTTGGTACCGGGTCCGGAGACCCAGTACTTC. It codes for CASGLVPGPETQYF.

A few counts support this clonotype. The genes are TRBV18 and TRBJ2-4, with D perhaps matching TRBD1 (5 bases). V lost 5 bases to trimming and J lost 1 base, with 27 bases between them. The germline gives CDR1 KGHSH, CDR2 LQKENI. The CDR3 extends over 20 amino acids. The CDR3 loop reads CASSWGSRNASMGAKNIQYF. The CDR3, as DNA: TGTGCCAGCTCATGGGGCAGCAGGAATGCAAGCATGGGGGCCAAAAACATTCAGTACTTC.

This clonotype occurred a few times. The chain links TRBV3-1 to TRBJ2-5; 9 positions agree with TRBD2. The CDR3 sequence is 15 residues long. The trim removed 6 bases at V and 3 bases at J, leaving 8 bases unmatched. Germline CDR1 and CDR2: LGHDT and YNNKEL (reference sequence). The CDR3 DNA reads TGTGCCAGCAGAGTAGCGGGGGCTGTGGAAGAGACCCAGTACTTC. It yields the protein CASRVAGAVEETQYF.

V and J are TRBV3-1 and TRBJ2-7; possible D gene TRBD2, 5 bases. Trimming cost V 7 bases and J 5 bases, with 21 bases left between them. The CDR3 is 15 residues long. Germline-derived CDR1 and CDR2 are LGHDT and YNNKEL (reference sequence). CDR3 region: CASTGTDRGIDEQYF. For the CDR3, the DNA is TGTGCCAGCACCGGCACCGATCGGGGTATCGACGAGCAGTACTTC.

CDR3 protein: CASSFGTPNTEAFF. Written as DNA, the CDR3 is TGTGCCAGCAGTTTTGGGACGCCTAACACTGAAGCTTTCTTT. V usage is TRBV12-3 or TRBV12-4 and J usage is TRBJ1-1, with D perhaps matching TRBD1 (5 bases). V lost 3 bases, J lost 2 bases, and 10 bases lay in between. The CDR3 spans 14 residues.

This clonotype was detected ten times or more. The CDR3 is CASSFEPTDAQETQYF. DNA for the CDR3: TGCGCCAGCAGCTTCGAACCGACCGACGCACAAGAGACCCAGTACTTC. The chain has TRBV4-1 and TRBJ2-5; D is unclear. Germline assignment: CDR1 MGHRA and CDR2 YSYEKL. The V and J ends lost 5 bases and 2 bases respectively, with 18 bases between them. The CDR3 is 16 residues long.

This clonotype was counted many times. The chain employs TRBV6-5 and TRBJ2-6, with a tentative D call TRBD1 (6 bases). From germline, CDR1 is MNHEY and CDR2 SVGAGI. This CDR3 has 16 residues. V shed 7 bases and J shed 3 bases, with 16 bases lying between them. CDR3 sequence: CASNLRGWSGANVLTF. In DNA, the CDR3 is TGTGCCAGCAACCTGAGGGGGTGGAGTGGGGCCAACGTCCTGACTTTC.

The genes are TRBV27 and TRBJ2-3; D not resolved. The V gene's germline CDR1 is MNHEY and CDR2 SMNVEV (reference sequence). V lost 0 bases and J 2 bases, leaving 9 bases between the germline ends. The CDR3 contains 15 residues. The CDR3 nucleotides read TGTGCCAGCAGTTTATCGGTGTGGGTCACAGATACGCAGTATTTT. Translating gives CASSLSVWVTDTQYF.

This clonotype was counted between two and nine times. The chain links TRBV7-2 to TRBJ1-2, with TRBD1 as a possible D gene (6 bases). Trimming cost V 7 bases and J 6 bases, with 24 bases left between them. In germline, CDR1 is SGHTA, CDR2 FQGNSA. This CDR3 comprises 16 residues. The CDR3 region is CASTLDWGADLDGYTF. CDR3 sequence (DNA): TGTGCCAGCACCCTGGATTGGGGGGCGGACCTCGATGGCTACACCTTC.

V is TRBV4-1 and J is TRBJ1-1, with 7 bases matching TRBD1. This CDR3 region has 14 residues. J lost 11 bases, V lost 1 base, and 10 bases had no gene match. CDR1 and CDR2 from the germline V gene are MGHRA and YSYEKL. The CDR3 is CASSQGSGGQRAFF. The CDR3 DNA is TGCGCCAGCAGCCAAGGTTCTGGGGGACAGAGGGCTTTCTTT.

For this clonotype: At one boundary the junction diverges from the germline segment, which might be a read error. J is TRBJ2-1 and V is TRBV6-6; TRBD1 might be the D (6 bases). Germline V CDR1 and CDR2: MNHNY, SVGAGI (reference sequence). This CDR3 has 16 amino acids. The CDR3 nucleotides are TGTGCCAGCAGGCCCATCCGAACCACAGGGTTGAATGAGCAGCTCTTC. Its protein product is CASRPIRTTGLNEQLF.

This clonotype was observed at least ten times. The chain joins TRBV6-2 or TRBV6-3 to TRBJ2-7; D remains ambiguous. Germline assignment: CDR1 MNHEY and CDR2 SVGEGT. Deletions cut 3 bases from V and 1 base from J, with 7 bases between. CDR3 length equals 13 residues. This chain's CDR3 is CASSYNPSYEQYV. The CDR3 DNA reads TGTGCCAGCAGTTATAATCCATCCTACGAGCAGTACGTC.

This chain connects TRBV14 to TRBJ2-1; D gene unclear. In germline, CDR1 is SGHDN, CDR2 FVKESK. V was cut by 1 base and J by 4 bases, with 11 bases left in between. The length of the CDR3 is 15 residues. The CDR3 DNA is TGTGCCAGCAGCCAAGCCTTGGATACTTACAATGAGCAGTTCTTC. Residues: CASSQALDTYNEQFF. The full variable domain, its missing parts supplied by reference TRBV14 and TRBJ2-1, is EAGVTQFPSHSVIEKGQTVTLRCDPISGHDNLYWYRRVMGKEIKFLLHFVKESKQDESGMPNNRFLAERTGGTYSTLKVQPAELEDSGVYFCASSQALDTYNEQFFGPGTRLTVL.

The sample holds a few counts of this clonotype. V is TRBV28 and J is TRBJ2-3; D is possibly TRBD2 (7 bases). V was shortened by 9 bases and J by 4 bases, with 23 bases between the two germline ends. Germline CDR1 reads MDHEN; CDR2 reads SYDVKM. The CDR3 is 16 amino acids. The CDR3 loop reads CASWGGAAIHSDTQYF. In nucleotides, the CDR3 is TGTGCCAGTTGGGGGGGCGCGGCTATTCACTCAGATACGCAGTATTTT.